One and the same sample provided the 27 T cell receptor beta chains below, sequenced in a study of Ad26.COV2.S vaccination and SARS-CoV-2 variants. Repertoires were generated with immunoSEQ multiplex PCR, while TCRdb's copy carries only in-frame clones and drops some. Here the sample spans approximately 360,000 clones, roughly four fifths being singletons. Treatment noted: roughly 18 received Ad26.COV2.S at low or high dose, single or two shots; several received placebo; per-sample allocation not given. It was on day 63 after the first vaccine or placebo injection that samples were taken. Source: peripheral blood, taken in a trial of Ad26.COV2.S vaccine versus placebo. The origin of the receptors is a person aged 18-60 years who received the Ad26.COV2.S COVID-19 vaccine or a placebo.

This clone occurred a few times. At one end, the junction sequence differs from germline, possibly due to a read error. The chain is built from TRBV5-1 and TRBJ1-6, with a possible D match to TRBD1 (6 bases). This CDR3 is built from 10 residues. Germline lookup yields CDR1 SGHRS and CDR2 YFSETQ. CDR3 region: CASSFSGARF. The CDR3 DNA is TGCGCCAGCAGCTTCTCGGGGGCGCGATTT.

The rearrangement uses TRBV5-1 and TRBJ2-5; D uncertain. CDR1 and CDR2 (germline): SGHRS, YFSETQ. This CDR3 contains 13 residues. The ends were cut back, 7 bases at V and 5 bases at J, with 15 bases in the middle. In nucleotides, the CDR3 is TGCGCCAGCGGTACCACGAGTGGGGAGACCCAGTACTTC. It encodes CASGTTSGETQYF.

The rearrangement links TRBV6-5 to TRBJ1-2, with TRBD1 identical over 9 bases. The V gene end was trimmed by 0 bases and the J gene end by 4 bases; junction bases not matched to a gene: 3. CDR3 length: 15 amino acids. The V gene's germline CDR1 is MNHEY and CDR2 SVGAGI. This chain's CDR3 is CASSYSQGAVYGYTF. The CDR3 coding sequence is TGTGCCAGCAGTTACTCACAGGGGGCGGTCTATGGCTACACCTTC.

The rearrangement uses TRBV27 and TRBJ2-7; D might be TRBD2 (5 bases). This CDR3 has 13 residues. V was pared by 2 bases and J by 5 bases, with 10 bases between. CDR1 is MNHEY and CDR2 is SMNVEV in the germline V gene (reference sequence). CDR3 protein: CASSLRGSDEQYF. In DNA, the CDR3 is TGTGCCAGCAGTTTACGAGGGAGTGACGAGCAGTACTTC.

In its sample, this clone was seen a few times. Here the CDR3 reads CASRAPGVVYGYTF. CDR3 bases: TGTGCCAGCAGGGCCCCGGGCGTCGTCTATGGCTACACCTTC. V gene TRBV28 combines with J gene TRBJ1-2; D call uncertain. The CDR3 sequence is 14 residues long. V gave up 6 bases and J gave up 4 bases, with 15 bases separating them. Germline CDR1 and CDR2: MDHEN and SYDVKM.

This clone was detected once. The J gene is TRBJ2-1, the V gene TRBV11-2, with D tentatively TRBD1 (5 bases). Between the trimmed V and J ends, which lost 5 bases and 10 bases, there was a span of 15 bases. CDR1 is SGHAT, CDR2 FQNNGV, per germline. The CDR3 covers 13 residues. The CDR3 loop is CASSITGFTEQFF. For the CDR3, the DNA is TGTGCCAGCAGCATCACAGGTTTTACCGAGCAGTTCTTC.

The rearrangement uses TRBV12-3 or TRBV12-4 and TRBJ1-4; a weak D match, TRBD1 (6 bases). CDR3 length equals 13 residues. The V end lost 6 bases, the J end lost 7 bases, and 12 bases lay between the germline ends. The CDR3 protein is CASRPRGREKLFF. The CDR3 DNA follows: TGTGCCAGCAGACCCCGGGGGCGTGAAAAACTGTTTTTT.

This chain joins TRBV10-3 and TRBJ2-4; D not certain. V was shortened by 0 bases and J by 6 bases, with 3 bases between the two germline ends. Germline loops: CDR1 ENHRY, CDR2 SYGVKD. This CDR3 has 12 amino acids. CDR3 bases: TGTGCCATCAGTGAGTCCGGAAACATTCAGTACTTC. This translates into CAISESGNIQYF.

The rearrangement links TRBV7-3 to TRBJ2-3; 13 bases are shared with TRBD2. V lost 5 bases and J lost 6; bases outside the gene matches: 8. The CDR3 is made up of 16 amino acids. Germline assignment: CDR1 SGHTA and CDR2 FQGTGA. The CDR3 reads CASSQGLAGVRDTQYF. In nucleotides, the CDR3 is TGTGCCAGCAGCCAAGGACTAGCGGGAGTACGGGATACGCAGTATTTT.

J is TRBJ1-1 and V is TRBV2, with D hard to call. Germline values: CDR1 SNHLY, CDR2 FYNNEI. The CDR3 contains 14 residues. Trimming stripped 3 bases from V and 3 bases from J, with 11 bases between. The CDR3 DNA reads as TGTGCCAGCAGTGAGTGGGTAATCTACACTGAAGCTTTCTTT. It yields the protein CASSEWVIYTEAFF. The entire variable domain, with the rest obtained from reference TRBV2 and TRBJ1-1, is as follows: EPEVTQTPSHQVTQMGQEVILRCVPISNHLYFYWYRQILGQKVEFLVSFYNNEISEKSEIFDDQFSVERPDGSNFTLKIRSTKLEDSAMYFCASSEWVIYTEAFFGQGTRLTVV.

The chain combines TRBV5-1 with TRBJ2-2, with D unclear. Trimming stripped 1 base from V and 1 base from J, with 5 bases between. The germline CDR1 and CDR2 sequences are SGHRS and YFSETQ. The CDR3 contains 14 residues. CDR3: CASSLSGNTGELFF. The CDR3 bases are TGCGCCAGCAGCTTGTCAGGGAACACCGGGGAGCTGTTTTTT.

J is TRBJ2-7 and V is TRBV7-2; D gene uncertain. The CDR3 spans 13 residues. V was clipped by 4 bases and J by 5 bases, with 12 bases between them. The germline V gene encodes CDR1 SGHTA and CDR2 FQGNSA. Here the CDR3 reads CASSSWTSHEQYF. CDR3 bases: TGTGCCAGCAGCTCTTGGACGAGCCACGAGCAGTACTTC.

This chain links TRBV5-6 with TRBJ1-2; the D is unclear. CDR1 is SGHDT, CDR2 YYEEEE, per germline. The CDR3 has 14 amino acids. The V gene lost 6 bases and the J gene lost 10 bases, with 22 bases spanning the gap. CDR3 bases: TGTGCCAGCACCCTCAGAAGAACATCAACTTTCTACACCTTC. Translated, it gives CASTLRRTSTFYTF.

The chain employs TRBV2 and TRBJ2-7; TRBD2 matches 7 bases. Germline V gene lookup returns CDR1 SNHLY and CDR2 FYNNEI. The trim removed 7 bases at V and 2 bases at J, leaving 11 bases unmatched. The CDR3 has 15 amino acids. CDR3 in amino acids: CASNRPSGGTYEQYF. Here the CDR3 DNA reads TGTGCCAGCAATAGACCTAGCGGAGGTACCTACGAGCAGTACTTC.

Points on this clone: The same CDR3 can be traced to other DNA sequences in this sample. V is TRBV11-2 and J is TRBJ2-1; the D gene is possibly TRBD2 (5 bases). The V end was cut by 0 bases, the J end by 10 bases, with 7 bases between. Germline lookup yields CDR1 SGHAT and CDR2 FQNNGV. The CDR3 length is 12 residues. DNA for the CDR3: TGTGCCAGCAGCTTAGACCGCGGGGAGCAGTTCTTC. The encoded protein is CASSLDRGEQFF.

The chain employs TRBV18 and TRBJ2-1; 11 nucleotides match TRBD2. Germline trimming cut 3 bases from V and 3 bases from J; bases unmatched to any gene: 4. CDR1 KGHSH and CDR2 LQKENI come from the germline V gene. CDR3 size: 16 residues. CDR3 coding DNA: TGTGCCAGCTCACCCGTAGGGACTAGCGGCTACAATGAGCAGTTCTTC. It is translated as CASSPVGTSGYNEQFF.

V gene TRBV2 combines with J gene TRBJ2-3; possible D gene TRBD2, 6 bases. With 6 bases removed from V and 2 bases from J, the gap between germline ends came to 9 bases. The CDR3 length is 13 residues. Germline V gene lookup returns CDR1 SNHLY and CDR2 FYNNEI. In DNA, the CDR3 is TGTGCCAGCAGCCGGGACTTCACAGATACGCAGTATTTT. Translation: CASSRDFTDTQYF.

The chain is built from TRBV10-3 and TRBJ1-4; a possible D gene is TRBD1 (6 bases). From germline, CDR1 is ENHRY and CDR2 SYGVKD. Trimming removed 7 bases from V and 8 bases from J, with 14 bases in between. The CDR3 runs 13 residues. CDR3 region: CAINQGYGEKLFF. The DNA of the CDR3 is TGTGCCATCAACCAGGGGTACGGGGAAAAACTGTTTTTT.

This chain links TRBV10-2 with TRBJ1-2; D is undetermined. In germline, CDR1 is WSHSY, CDR2 SAAADI. The ends were cut back, 6 bases at V and 3 bases at J, with 8 bases in the middle. This CDR3 region has 12 residues. CDR3 sequence reads: CASSQLHYGYTF. The CDR3 DNA is TGCGCCAGCAGCCAGTTACACTATGGCTACACCTTC.

The chain carries TRBV27 and TRBJ2-3, with 10 bases matching TRBD1. The germline gives CDR1 MNHEY, CDR2 SMNVEV (reference sequence). V was clipped by 5 bases and J by 0 bases; unmatched bases: 8. The CDR3 runs 17 residues. The CDR3 nucleotides read TGTGCCAGCAGTGACGGGACAGGGGTTTGGAGCACAGATACGCAGTATTTT. Protein sequence: CASSDGTGVWSTDTQYF.

The V and J genes are TRBV7-6 and TRBJ2-1; 15 positions agree with TRBD2. The germline gives CDR1 SGHVS, CDR2 FNYEAQ. Trimming took 5 bases from V and 2 from J; bases not matched to a gene: 4. CDR3 length: 17 amino acids. The CDR3 sequence is CASSLRTSGGAYNEQFF. In nucleotides, the CDR3 is TGTGCCAGCAGCCTCCGGACTAGCGGGGGGGCCTACAATGAGCAGTTCTTC.

J is TRBJ1-3 and V is TRBV6-5; D is possibly TRBD1 (5 bases). The ends were cut back, 7 bases at V and 3 bases at J, with 10 bases in the middle. CDR1 is MNHEY, CDR2 SVGAGI, per germline. This CDR3 is built from 13 residues. CDR3 bases: TGTGCCAGCATGGAGGGGTTTGGAAACACCATATATTTT. This encodes CASMEGFGNTIYF.

The chain carries TRBV3-1 (or the pseudogene TRBV3-2) and TRBJ1-4; D gene unclear. The CDR3 sequence is 16 residues long. V dropped 0 bases and J dropped 5 bases, with 13 bases sitting between them. The germline V gene has CDR1 LGHDT and CDR2 YNNKEL (reference sequence). The DNA for the CDR3 is TGTGCCAGCAGCCAAGATCGGGGAAAGGAGAATGAAAAACTGTTTTTT. Translating it yields CASSQDRGKENEKLFF.

This chain uses TRBV2 with TRBJ2-7; D is uncertain. V lost 5 bases and J 0 bases, leaving 8 bases between the germline ends. The CDR3 consists of 13 residues. Germline V gene lookup returns CDR1 SNHLY and CDR2 FYNNEI. This chain's CDR3 is CASSLLSSYEQYF. For the CDR3, the DNA is TGTGCCAGCAGTTTACTTAGCTCCTACGAGCAGTACTTC. The full variable domain, its missing parts supplied by reference TRBV2 and TRBJ2-7, is EPEVTQTPSHQVTQMGQEVILRCVPISNHLYFYWYRQILGQKVEFLVSFYNNEISEKSEIFDDQFSVERPDGSNFTLKIRSTKLEDSAMYFCASSLLSSYEQYFGPGTRLTVT.

This clone was observed once. This chain uses TRBV7-3 with TRBJ2-2, with TRBD2 identical over 10 bases. Per germline, CDR1 SGHTA and CDR2 FQGTGA. This CDR3 has 15 residues. Germline trimming cut 8 bases from V and 7 bases from J; bases unmatched to any gene: 10. CDR3 nucleotide sequence: TGTGCCAGCGAGCCGAGCGGGGGGGCCATCGGGGAGCTGTTTTTT. This sequence encodes CASEPSGGAIGELFF.

Note on this clone: This CDR3 is also generated by other DNA sequences in the sample. The chain links TRBV6-5 to TRBJ1-1, with TRBD1 matching over 7 bases. J lost 1 base, V lost 6 bases, and 5 bases had no gene match. From germline, CDR1 is MNHEY and CDR2 SVGAGI. CDR3 length equals 14 residues. CDR3 bases: TGTGCCAGCAGCAGACAGGGCCGGAACACTGAAGCTTTCTTT. The encoded protein is CASSRQGRNTEAFF.

The genes are TRBV14 and TRBJ2-7, with a possible D match to TRBD1 (5 bases). The length of the CDR3 is 16 residues. The V and J ends lost 6 bases and 3 bases respectively, with 21 bases between them. In germline, CDR1 is SGHDN, CDR2 FVKESK. The CDR3 DNA is TGTGCCAGCAGTAGAGACAGCCTAGATCCCAACTACGAGCAGTACTTC. Its protein is CASSRDSLDPNYEQYF.